The 14 T cell receptor beta chains presented below share a single source sample, sequenced in a study of T cell responses to AZD1222 COVID-19 vaccine. The assay was immunoSEQ multiplex PCR, and TCRdb's table has in-frame clones only and misses some. This repertoire shows 75,000 to 95,000 clones, more than 70% found once; its top ten account for approximately 5.3%. The sequencing used peripheral blood, collected 28 days after the second AZD1222 dose. The receptors shown here come from an adult who received the AZD1222 COVID-19 vaccine.

The chain is built from TRBV3-1 (or the pseudogene TRBV3-2) and TRBJ2-1; D call uncertain. The CDR3 runs to 14 residues. V shed 6 bases and J shed 6 bases, with 15 bases lying between them. Germline CDR1 reads LGHDT; CDR2 reads YNNKEL (reference sequence). The CDR3 sequence is CASSPPSIPNEQFF. The CDR3 region has the DNA TGTGCCAGCAGTCCTCCCTCGATCCCCAATGAGCAGTTCTTC.

The chain has TRBV5-6 and TRBJ2-2; D is perhaps TRBD1 (5 bases). The germline V gene encodes CDR1 SGHDT and CDR2 YYEEEE. The CDR3 covers 14 residues. Trimming shortened V by 4 bases and J by 3 bases, and 10 bases separated the two germline ends. CDR3 in amino acids: CASSKDRHTGELFF. The CDR3 nucleotides read TGTGCCAGCAGCAAAGACAGACACACCGGGGAGCTGTTTTTT.

The V and J genes are TRBV27 and TRBJ1-1, with a weak D call TRBD1 (5 bases). The CDR3 contains 15 residues. Trimming stripped 5 bases from V and 3 bases from J, with 16 bases between. Germline V gene lookup returns CDR1 MNHEY and CDR2 SMNVEV (reference sequence). The CDR3 DNA sequence: TGTGCCAGCAGTACCTCCGAAGGGGTCGACACTGAAGCTTTCTTT. Its protein product is CASSTSEGVDTEAFF.

The chain couples TRBV19 to TRBJ2-5, with D maybe TRBD1 (6 bases). Germline assignment: CDR1 LNHDA and CDR2 SQIVND (reference sequence). Trimming took off 6 bases at V and 5 bases at J, with 16 bases between the two ends. The CDR3 covers 14 residues. Here the CDR3 DNA reads TGTGCCAGTAGCGAATACCAGGGGCGTGAGACCCAGTACTTC. Its translation: CASSEYQGRETQYF.

The chain carries TRBV10-3 and TRBJ1-2; D possibly corresponds to TRBD1 (5 bases). With 2 bases removed from V and 2 bases from J, the gap between germline ends came to 12 bases. In germline, CDR1 is ENHRY, CDR2 SYGVKD. CDR3 length: 15 amino acids. CDR3 sequence reads: CAISEAEGQNYGYTF. DNA for the CDR3: TGTGCCATCAGTGAGGCTGAGGGGCAAAACTATGGCTACACCTTC.

The V and J genes are TRBV6-2 or TRBV6-3 and TRBJ2-7, with D perhaps TRBD1 (6 bases). Germline assignment: CDR1 MNHEY and CDR2 SVGEGT. The V gene lost 0 bases and the J gene lost 2 bases, with 11 bases spanning the gap. This CDR3 is built from 15 residues. The CDR3 bases are TGTGCCAGCAGTTACTCTTACAGGGACCCCTACGAGCAGTACTTC. Translation: CASSYSYRDPYEQYF.

The chain carries TRBV7-9 and TRBJ2-5; 14 bases match TRBD2. Unmatched junction bases numbered 10, after V lost 5 bases and J lost 5 bases. Germline V gene lookup returns CDR1 SEHNR and CDR2 FQNEAQ (reference sequence). There are 17 residues in the CDR3. CDR3: CASSPARLAGGRETQYF. The CDR3 DNA sequence: TGTGCCAGCAGCCCCGCCCGACTAGCGGGGGGGCGTGAGACCCAGTACTTC.

This chain links TRBV10-3 with TRBJ1-1; D remains unclear. V lost 7 bases to trimming and J lost 7 bases, with 16 bases between them. Germline V lookup: CDR1 ENHRY, CDR2 SYGVKD. CDR3 length equals 13 residues. CDR3 loop: CAIKGQGLVEAFF. As DNA, the CDR3 is TGTGCCATCAAGGGCCAAGGCCTCGTTGAAGCTTTCTTT.

The chain recombines TRBV7-9 with TRBJ2-2; D is unresolved. The CDR3 runs 16 residues. With 4 bases removed from V and 0 bases from J, the gap between germline ends came to 12 bases. Germline CDR1 is SEHNR and CDR2 is FQNEAQ (reference sequence). The CDR3 region has the DNA TGTGCCAGCAGCTCACCCGAGCCTGCGAACACCGGGGAGCTGTTTTTT. Translating it yields CASSSPEPANTGELFF.

The CDR3 coding sequence is TGTGCCAGCAGCACCGGACAGATGAACACTGAAGCTTTCTTT. It translates to CASSTGQMNTEAFF. This chain links TRBV9 with TRBJ1-1; D perhaps matches TRBD1 (6 bases). The CDR3 runs 14 residues. Trimming took 4 bases from V and 0 from J, leaving 10 bases between them. Germline CDR1 SGDLS, CDR2 YYNGEE.

The chain couples TRBV3-1 (or the pseudogene TRBV3-2) to TRBJ2-5; the match to TRBD2 covers 10 bases. The CDR3 totals 16 residues. Germline CDR1 and CDR2: LGHDT and YNNKEL (reference sequence). With 0 bases clipped from V and 1 base from J, the junction kept 2 bases outside the gene matches. This CDR3 is CASSQELAGVQETQYF. DNA for the CDR3: TGTGCCAGCAGCCAAGAGCTAGCGGGGGTCCAAGAGACCCAGTACTTC.

The V gene is TRBV6-1, the J gene TRBJ2-2; no clear D gene. V gave up 1 base and J gave up 8 bases, with 2 bases separating them. Germline CDR1 MNHNS, CDR2 SASEGT. The CDR3 runs 11 residues. The CDR3 coding sequence is TGTGCCAGCAGTGAAGGTGGGGAGCTGTTTTTT. The encoded protein is CASSEGGELFF.

The chain is built from TRBV6-5 and TRBJ2-1, with a tentative D call TRBD1 (6 bases). Trimming shortened V by 2 bases and J by 5 bases, and 10 bases separated the two germline ends. Germline CDR1 reads MNHEY; CDR2 reads SVGAGI. The CDR3 is 14 amino acids. The CDR3 loop reads CASSYNAGDNEQFF. The CDR3 region has the DNA TGTGCCAGCAGTTACAATGCAGGGGACAATGAGCAGTTCTTC.

The chain combines TRBV19 with TRBJ1-5; D unresolved. The germline CDR1 and CDR2 sequences are LNHDA and SQIVND (reference sequence). The V and J ends lost 3 bases and 5 bases respectively, with 8 bases between them. CDR3 length equals 13 residues. CDR3 DNA: TGTGCCAGTAGTATCTCTCCTGATCAGCCCCAGCATTTT. Translation gives CASSISPDQPQHF.